A single T cell receptor (beta chain) is shown here with its context. This clonotype was seen a single time. Its antigen is currently not known. Base qualities are missing; no much larger clone stands one base away. One read alone provides weak support. The sample was run on an Illumina HiSeq 2500. Quantitative 5'-RACE with molecular barcodes was used to prepare TCR beta libraries. In the source study's methods: A new computational method, built on a probabilistic model of VDJ rearrangement, was used to identify disease-linked TCR variants. Starting from the raw public reads, TCRdb applied fastp trimming at Q25, assembled clones with MiXCR and retained in-frame beta chains. Each CDR3 protein appears once, grouped with its most common genes and DNA. TCRdb's processing, not the authors', yielded these V and J calls. Counted in this sample were 310,000 or so distinct CDR3 sequences; about 20% of them appeared once. 7.8% of the sample is taken by the ten largest.

The sample belongs to a study of CD8 T cells in ankylosing spondylitis (TCRdb year 2017). Regarding the study in general: The study profiled T cell receptor beta repertoires in healthy donors and ankylosing spondylitis patients to find disease-linked TCR variants. The full study cohort was made up of roughly 25 ankylosing spondylitis patients and 95 to 130 healthy donors. Samples of peripheral blood were taken, and for ankylosing spondylitis patients, synovial fluid was collected as well. The paper's findings and limits, for the study overall: Blood from ankylosing spondylitis patients appeared to be characterized by a TCR beta motif made up of several highly homologous amino acid variants. The disease-linked clones were reported as significantly enriched in matched synovial fluid samples from ankylosing spondylitis patients. Some motif variants were previously reported in synovial fluid and blood of reactive arthritis patients, suggesting common disease-initiation mechanisms. In peripheral blood, the disease-linked clones were found at relatively low frequencies and had a CD8+ phenotype.

The CDR3 covers 14 residues, taking in both the cysteine and the phenylalanine. The entry retains the CDR3 DNA only, 42 bases that are in frame from base 1. CDR1 and CDR2 are drawn from the germline V gene: SGHTA, FQGNSA. The junction carries 10 bases between V and J, which are trimmed by 0 bases and 7 bases respectively. Sequenced material: blood, either unsorted or a sorted T cell fraction (not recorded which). Recombination joined TRBV7-2 with TRBJ2-1; the D segment cannot be called with confidence. The sequence was obtained from a male donor with ankylosing spondylitis or in good health (not recorded which). In nucleotide form, the sequence is TGTGCCAGCAGCTTAGCCTGGTCTAGTAATGAGCAGTTCTTC. It codes for CASSLAWSSNEQFF.